This entry concerns a single T cell receptor (beta chain). The antigen is undetermined. Sequenced by immunoSEQ multiplex PCR; TCRdb stores in-frame clones only, minus some. The profile shows 15,000 to 20,000 clones, approximately 86% of them singletons. The data were obtained in a study of OX40 agonist ivuxolimab in advanced cancers. Study background: In this cohort, patients received ivuxolimab, an agonistic anti-OX40 (CD134) antibody. Hepatocellular carcinoma, melanoma, renal cell or head and neck cancer occurred in dose-escalation patients. Study results and caveats: The study found that CD8+ T cells averaged more expanded clones than CD4+.

This CDR3 region has 14 residues. CDR1 LGHNA and CDR2 YSLEER come from the germline V gene. Trimming left V 3 bases short and J 7 bases short, with 13 bases between. The sample in question was CD4+ or CD8+ T cells sorted from blood, obtained in a trial of the OX40 agonist ivuxolimab. The source is an adult with an advanced solid tumor such as melanoma, head and neck, liver or kidney cancer. The chain employs TRBV4-3 and TRBJ2-1; D not resolved. The CDR3 loop reads CASSQETGQNEQFF. DNA for the CDR3: TGCGCCAGCAGCCAGGAAACTGGCCAAAATGAGCAGTTCTTC.